This TCR beta chain was sequenced during a study of cytomegalovirus exposure and HLA in healthy donors. Study-wide results and caveats: Associated with cytomegalovirus, according to the listing, were around 160 TCR beta chains.

The CDR3 totals 18 residues. The V gene lost 5 bases and the J gene lost 4 bases, with 26 bases spanning the gap. Germline CDR1 and CDR2: PRHDT and FYEKMQ (reference sequence). On this clone: Antigen unknown.

Primers: 60 Vbeta forward and 13 Jbeta reverse. Method: immunoSEQ multiplex PCR; TCRdb's copy keeps in-frame clones and lacks some. The sample gives 130,000 to 150,000 clones, about 74% of which show up once; around 4.7% is in the top ten. The source material was PBMCs. J is TRBJ1-2 and V is TRBV13, with D maybe TRBD1 (5 bases). The origin of this receptor is a man between 18 and 29 years old in good health and CMV-seropositive. The DNA for the CDR3 is TGTGCCAGCAGCGCCACGGGTGCGTTACAGGAGCCTAGCTATGGCTACACCTTC. Encoded protein: CASSATGALQEPSYGYTF.